The 9 T cell receptor beta chains listed next were all sequenced from one sample in a study of T cell repertoires in cytomegalovirus infection. TCRdb processed the reads anew with MiXCR; each CDR3 protein has one entry. The table lists 350,000 to 500,000 distinct CDR3 sequences, about a third of them singletons, with roughly an eighth in the top ten. Sequencing was performed on PBMCs. These TCRs come from a human donor in good health (CMV status not recorded). Some clones in this sample may be carry-over from other donors' samples.

The gene calls are TRBV5-1 and TRBJ1-2; no firm D call. Germline V gives CDR1 SGHRS, CDR2 YFSETQ. The CDR3 loop spans 12 amino acids. The V gene lost 0 bases and the J gene lost 8 bases, with 8 bases spanning the gap. CDR3 in DNA: TGCGCCAGCAGCTTGGTGTCAGAAGGCTACACCTTC. Amino acids: CASSLVSEGYTF.

A few counts support this clonotype. The chain uses TRBV20-1 and TRBJ1-5, with D unresolved. The CDR3 has 15 amino acids. Trimming cost V 2 bases and J 1 base, with 12 bases left between them. Germline loops: CDR1 DFQATT, CDR2 SNEGSKA (reference sequence). CDR3 residues: CSARTSVLSNQPQHF. The CDR3, as DNA: TGCAGTGCTAGAACCTCAGTTTTGAGCAATCAGCCCCAGCATTTT.

This clonotype was recorded at least ten times. This chain joins TRBV11-2 and TRBJ2-7; D possibly matches TRBD1 or TRBD2 (5 bases each). Germline values: CDR1 SGHAT, CDR2 FQNNGV. Trimming took 6 bases from V and 5 from J, leaving 20 bases between them. The CDR3 is made up of 15 amino acids. The CDR3 nucleotides read TGTGCCAGCAGACCTACCGGGACCTTCCGGAACGAGCAGTACTTC. Its protein product is CASRPTGTFRNEQYF. The variable domain in full, with the rest retrieved from reference TRBV11-2 and TRBJ2-7, is EAGVAQSPRYKIIEKRQSVAFWCNPISGHATLYWYQQILGQGPKLLIQFQNNGVVDDSQLPKDRFSAERLKGVDSTLKIQPAKLEDSAVYLCASRPTGTFRNEQYFGPGTRLTVT.

In this sample, this clonotype turned up a few times. This chain's CDR3 is CASTSGQGARWPQHF. In DNA, the CDR3 is TGTGCCAGTACCTCGGGACAGGGGGCACGATGGCCCCAGCATTTT. The rearrangement uses TRBV19 and TRBJ1-5; 12 nucleotides align to TRBD1. Trimming removed 7 bases from V and 9 bases from J; junction bases left unmatched: 10. Germline V gene lookup returns CDR1 LNHDA and CDR2 SQIVND (reference sequence). The CDR3 sequence is 15 residues long.

As concerns this clonotype: Possible read error: a much larger clone is one base away. The chain links TRBV7-8 to TRBJ1-1; D possibly corresponds to TRBD1 (6 bases). Germline lookup yields CDR1 SGHVS and CDR2 FQNEAQ. CDR3 length: 15 amino acids. With 1 base removed from V and 4 bases from J, the gap between germline ends came to 13 bases. In DNA form, the CDR3 reads TGTGCCAGCAGCTTAGTGAAGGGGGGATTCACTGAAGCTTTCTTT. This gives the protein CASSLVKGGFTEAFF.

The chain links TRBV19 to TRBJ2-1; D is perhaps TRBD1 (7 bases). The CDR3 spans 15 residues. Trimming took 3 bases from V and 4 from J, leaving 13 bases between them. Germline V CDR1 and CDR2: LNHDA, SQIVND (reference sequence). The CDR3 loop reads CASSIQGGQYNEQFF. The CDR3, as DNA: TGTGCCAGTAGTATTCAGGGGGGACAGTACAATGAGCAGTTCTTC. The full variable domain, its missing parts supplied by reference TRBV19 and TRBJ2-1, is DGGITQSPKYLFRKEGQNVTLSCEQNLNHDAMYWYRQDPGQGLRLIYYSQIVNDFQKGDIAEGYSVSREKKESFPLTVTSAQKNPTAFYLCASSIQGGQYNEQFFGPGTRLTVL.

Notes on this clonotype: One base away lies a much larger clone, so this may be a sequencing read error. The gene calls are TRBV7-6 and TRBJ2-5; tentatively, D is TRBD2 (6 bases). Germline CDR1 SGHVS, CDR2 FNYEAQ. The CDR3 has 13 residues. The CDR3 loop reads CASGLAASETQYF. The DNA for the CDR3 is TGTGCCAGCGGCTTAGCGGCCTCAGAGACCCAGTACTTC.

The V call is TRBV3-1, the J call TRBJ2-4; no reliable D call. Germline V gene sequence: CDR1 LGHDT, CDR2 YNNKEL (reference sequence). The CDR3 covers 12 residues. V lost 4 bases to trimming and J lost 8 bases, with 9 bases between them. CDR3 sequence (DNA): TGTGCCAGCAGCCCGACCGACGACATTCAGTACTTC. Its protein product is CASSPTDDIQYF.

In this sample, this clonotype turned up a few times. This CDR3 is CASSIGQYNEQFF. CDR3 nucleotides: TGTGCCAGTAGTATAGGACAGTACAATGAGCAGTTCTTC. This chain joins TRBV19 and TRBJ2-1, with D perhaps matching TRBD1 (5 bases). The germline CDR1 and CDR2 sequences are LNHDA and SQIVND (reference sequence). This CDR3 is 13 amino acids long. V was cut by 1 base and J by 4 bases, with 5 bases left in between.